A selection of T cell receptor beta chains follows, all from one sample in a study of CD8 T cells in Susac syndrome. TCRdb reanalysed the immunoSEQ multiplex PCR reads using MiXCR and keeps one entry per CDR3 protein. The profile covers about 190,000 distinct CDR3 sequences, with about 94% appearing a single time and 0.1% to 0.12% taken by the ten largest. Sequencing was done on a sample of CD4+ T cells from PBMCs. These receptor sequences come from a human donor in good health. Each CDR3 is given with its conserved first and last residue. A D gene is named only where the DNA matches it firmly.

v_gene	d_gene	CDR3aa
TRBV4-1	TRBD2	CASSLPGAGRETQYF
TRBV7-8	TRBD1	CASSQRAGGYTGELFF
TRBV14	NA	CASSQARGSYGYTF
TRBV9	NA	CASSAREGGTPLHF
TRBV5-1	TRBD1	CASSNPSGQALQYF
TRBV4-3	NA	CASSQESRGGYTF
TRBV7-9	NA	CASSRESGEQYF
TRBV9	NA	CASSVSGLRTDTQYF
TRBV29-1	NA	CSARGVGYTF
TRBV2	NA	CASSDGTLREQFF
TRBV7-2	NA	CASSFGKGYYGYTF
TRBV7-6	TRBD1	CASSLIQGGTGELFF
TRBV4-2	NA	CASSLSAGPYNEQFF
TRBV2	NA	CASSGMDRYSNQPQHF
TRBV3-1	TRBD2	CASSQDRLAGNAGELFF
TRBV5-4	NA	CASSSPRDPRDIQYF
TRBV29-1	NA	CSAGGLNHGYTF
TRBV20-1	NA	CSARGGRGFTEAFF
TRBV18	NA	CASSPASEIYGYTF
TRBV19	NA	CASSATGHSYEQYF
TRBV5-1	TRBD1	CASSPGQGTTEAFF
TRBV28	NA	CASSPQENEQFF
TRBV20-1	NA	CSASGGAGYEQYF
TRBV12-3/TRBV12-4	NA	CASSLYSGANVLTF
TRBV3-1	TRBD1	CASSPPGGRGTQYF
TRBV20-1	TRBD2	CSALLSMSGGTYEQYF
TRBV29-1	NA	CSVKHTSDFEAFF
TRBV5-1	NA	CASSFGIQGLTSYEQYF
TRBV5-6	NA	CASSLVSGGNQPQHF
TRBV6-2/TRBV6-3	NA	CASTHIDSYNEQFF
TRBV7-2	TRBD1	CASSDRQGATNEKLFF
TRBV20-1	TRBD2	CSVPGGSTDTQYF
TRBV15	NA	CATSSALSPTEAFF
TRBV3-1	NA	CASSRKGLAWSSYNSPLHF
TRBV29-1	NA	CSVSRQNTEAFF
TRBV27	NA	CASSLPRFPLHF
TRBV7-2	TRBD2	CASSARLAGSQETQYF
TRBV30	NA	CAWSLMGGRTVYNEQFF
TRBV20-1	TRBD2	CSACSLAVTDTQYF
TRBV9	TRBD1	CASSVGAGQGSEAFF
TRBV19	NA	CASRSGARHEQFF
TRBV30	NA	CAWITGGYEQYF
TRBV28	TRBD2	CASGRGGPGEQFF
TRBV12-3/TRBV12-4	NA	CASSALTDTQYF
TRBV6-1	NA	CASSRDNGRGIQYF
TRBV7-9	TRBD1	CASSFGQGARDTQYF
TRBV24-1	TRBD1	CATSDSPGQGGRTQYF
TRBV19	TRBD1	CASLPGTVSNQPQHF
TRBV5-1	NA	CASSILSGSEQFF
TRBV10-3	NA	CAISVGGRKLETQYF
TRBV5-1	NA	CASSLGPAFEAFF
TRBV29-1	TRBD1	CSVNEGANEQFF
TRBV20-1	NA	CSARGDAEAFF
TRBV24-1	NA	CATSDGGQGSEKLFF
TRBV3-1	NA	CASSQEVTPFNEQFF
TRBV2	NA	CASSGEGVGGYTF
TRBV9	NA	CASSPHSQGTGELFF